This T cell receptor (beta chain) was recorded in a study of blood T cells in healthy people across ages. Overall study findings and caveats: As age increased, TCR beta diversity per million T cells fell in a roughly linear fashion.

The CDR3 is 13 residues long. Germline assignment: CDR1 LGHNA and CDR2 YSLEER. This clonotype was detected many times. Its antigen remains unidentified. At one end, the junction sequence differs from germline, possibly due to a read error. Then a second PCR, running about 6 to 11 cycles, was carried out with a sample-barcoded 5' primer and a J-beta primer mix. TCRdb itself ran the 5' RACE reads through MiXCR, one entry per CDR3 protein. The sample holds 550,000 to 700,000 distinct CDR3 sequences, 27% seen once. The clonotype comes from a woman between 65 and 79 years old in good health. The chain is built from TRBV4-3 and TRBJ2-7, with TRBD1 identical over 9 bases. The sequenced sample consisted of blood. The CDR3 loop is CASSRDRAYEQYF. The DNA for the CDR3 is TGTGCCAGCAGCCGGGACAGGGCCTACGAGCAGTACTTC.